This TCR beta chain was captured by sequencing in a study of blood T cells in healthy people across ages. Broader study findings: Estimated diversity that came from one million T cells was considered an underestimate. A roughly linear age-dependent decrease characterized TCR beta diversity per million T cells.

The authors ran a second PCR of about 6 to 11 cycles using a sample-barcoded 5' primer and a J-beta primer mix. One entry per CDR3 protein results from TCRdb running MiXCR on the 5' RACE reads. The sample yields 650,000 to 700,000 distinct CDR3 sequences, about 51% seen once. A remark on this clonotype: Antigen: not known.

The V gene's germline CDR1 is ENHRY and CDR2 SYGVKD. The V end was cut by 5 bases, the J end by 0 bases, with 11 bases between. The CDR3 length is 14 residues. This chain connects TRBV10-3 to TRBJ2-7, with TRBD1 as a possible D gene (5 bases). This clonotype was obtained from a woman of 80 years or more in good health. The sample was blood. The CDR3 is CAISTGPVSYEQYF. The CDR3, as DNA: TGTGCCATCAGTACAGGCCCGGTCTCCTACGAGCAGTACTTC.